The 10 T cell receptor beta chains given below trace back to one sample, sequenced in a study of CD8+ T cells in alopecia areata. RNA extraction was followed by reverse transcription into cDNA, which acted as the sequencing template. Assay used: immunoSEQ multiplex PCR; TCRdb lists only in-frame clones, some missing. The sample includes hundreds of thousands of clones, about 68% of them seen just once. The sample in question was CD4+ T cells sorted from blood, obtained at week 0. The source of these receptors is a human donor with alopecia areata.

The CDR3 region has the DNA TGTGCCAGCAGCTCTGACCGCGGATATTCACCCCTCCACTTT. Its protein product is CASSSDRGYSPLHF. The chain combines TRBV7-2 with TRBJ1-6, with D uncertain. Germline assignment: CDR1 SGHTA and CDR2 FQGNSA. This CDR3 spans 14 amino acids. V gave up 4 bases and J gave up 8 bases, with 12 bases separating them. The full variable domain, its missing parts supplied by reference TRBV7-2 and TRBJ1-6, is GAGVSQSPSNKVTEKGKDVELRCDPISGHTALYWYRQSLGQGLEFLIYFQGNSAPDKSGLPSDRFSAERTGGSVSTLTIQRTQQEDSAVYLCASSSDRGYSPLHFGNGTRLTVT.

This clone was found once. This sequence joins TRBV4-3 and TRBJ2-1, with TRBD1 identical over 7 bases. CDR1 and CDR2 (germline): LGHNA, YSLEER. The CDR3 consists of 15 residues. V was clipped by 4 bases and J by 6 bases; unmatched bases: 9. For the CDR3, the DNA is TGCGCCAGCAGCCCTAGTGACAGGGTGTTCAATGAGCAGTTCTTC. Its translation: CASSPSDRVFNEQFF.

The chain is built from TRBV29-1 and TRBJ1-1; D remains unclear. V gave up 1 base and J gave up 0 bases, with 9 bases separating them. The CDR3 is 14 residues long. CDR1 is SQVTM, CDR2 ANQGSEA, per germline. CDR3 sequence reads: CSVEGPLLNTEAFF. CDR3 nucleotides: TGCAGCGTTGAAGGTCCCTTGTTGAACACTGAAGCTTTCTTT.

This chain connects TRBV27 to TRBJ2-1, with TRBD1 matching over 7 bases. With V trimmed by 5 bases and J by 2 bases, 6 bases remained unmatched. The CDR3 extends over 15 amino acids. Germline V CDR1 and CDR2: MNHEY, SMNVEV (reference sequence). The CDR3 here is CASSTDRSTYNEQFF. Written as DNA, the CDR3 is TGTGCCAGCAGTACGGACAGGTCGACCTACAATGAGCAGTTCTTC.

Comment on this clone: Other nucleotide sequences in the sample specify the same CDR3. The V call is TRBV30, the J call TRBJ1-5; D remains ambiguous. Per the germline V gene, CDR1 is GTSNPN and CDR2 is SVGIG (reference sequence). The CDR3 totals 14 residues. Deletions cut 0 bases from V and 2 bases from J, with 8 bases between. In nucleotides, the CDR3 is TGTGCCTGGAGTGTAGGGCAGGGCAATCAGCCCCAGCATTTT. It is translated as CAWSVGQGNQPQHF.

The rearrangement joins TRBV6-5 to TRBJ2-7, with 10 bases fitting TRBD1. With 5 bases clipped from V and 6 bases from J, the junction kept 7 bases outside the gene matches. CDR3 size: 14 residues. CDR1 is MNHEY, CDR2 SVGAGI, per germline. CDR3 nucleotides: TGTGCCAGCAGTAGTGGACAGGGGGTTGGCGAGCAGTACTTC. Its protein product is CASSSGQGVGEQYF.

CDR3 residues: CASSGTGGDQPQHF. CDR3 bases: TGTGCCAGCAGCGGGACAGGGGGCGACCAGCCCCAGCATTTT. J is TRBJ1-5 and V is TRBV7-2; 12 nucleotides align to TRBD1. The germline V gene has CDR1 SGHTA and CDR2 FQGNSA. The CDR3 has 14 amino acids. V was pared by 5 bases and J by 7 bases, with 3 bases of the junction left unmatched.

Details on this clone: The identical CDR3 is also encoded by other nucleotide sequences in the sample. The rearrangement uses TRBV5-1 and TRBJ2-6, with D unresolved. Germline values: CDR1 SGHRS, CDR2 YFSETQ. CDR3 length: 15 residues. V gave up 0 bases and J gave up 0 bases, with 4 bases separating them. The DNA of the CDR3 is TGCGCCAGCAGCTTGGGGGCCTCTGGGGCCAACGTCCTGACTTTC. Its protein product is CASSLGASGANVLTF.

The chain carries TRBV2 and TRBJ2-4; 7 bases agree with TRBD1. Germline values: CDR1 SNHLY, CDR2 FYNNEI. The CDR3 extends over 15 amino acids. After removal of 4 bases from V and 2 bases from J, the junction contained 5 bases not matched to a gene. CDR3 amino acids: CASSGTGTTKNIQYF. CDR3 nucleotide sequence: TGTGCCAGCAGTGGGACAGGAACCACCAAAAACATTCAGTACTTC.

The chain is built from TRBV4-2 and TRBJ2-5; TRBD2 matches at 8 bases. V shed 0 bases and J 5 bases; nucleotides not matched to a gene: 5. Germline lookup yields CDR1 LGHNA and CDR2 YNFKEQ. The CDR3 sequence is 15 residues long. CDR3 bases: TGTGCCAGCAGCCAAGATGGCGGGGGGTCGGAGACCCAGTACTTC. It yields the protein CASSQDGGGSETQYF.